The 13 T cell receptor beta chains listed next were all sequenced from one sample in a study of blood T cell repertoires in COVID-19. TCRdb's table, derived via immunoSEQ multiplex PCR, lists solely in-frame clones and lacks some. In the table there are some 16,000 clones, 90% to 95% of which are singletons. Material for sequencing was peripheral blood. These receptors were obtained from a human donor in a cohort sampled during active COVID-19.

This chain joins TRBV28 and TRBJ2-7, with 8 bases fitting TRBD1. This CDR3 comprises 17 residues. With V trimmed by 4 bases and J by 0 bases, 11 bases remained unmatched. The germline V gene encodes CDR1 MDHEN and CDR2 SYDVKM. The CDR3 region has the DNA TGTGCCAGCAGTTCCGGACAGGGCCCAACACCCTCCTACGAGCAGTACTTC. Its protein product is CASSSGQGPTPSYEQYF.

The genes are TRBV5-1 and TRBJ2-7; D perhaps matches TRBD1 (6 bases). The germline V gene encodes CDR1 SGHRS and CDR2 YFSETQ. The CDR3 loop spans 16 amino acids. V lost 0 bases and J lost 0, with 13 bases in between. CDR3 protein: CASSLGWGPSSYEQYF. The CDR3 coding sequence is TGCGCCAGCAGCTTGGGGTGGGGGCCCAGCTCCTACGAGCAGTACTTC.

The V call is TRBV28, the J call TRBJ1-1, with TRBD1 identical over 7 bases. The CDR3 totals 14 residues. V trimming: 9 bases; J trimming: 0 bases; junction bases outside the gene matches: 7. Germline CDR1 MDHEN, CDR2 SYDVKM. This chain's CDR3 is CASRDRVLNTEAFF. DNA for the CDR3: TGTGCCAGTCGGGACAGAGTTTTGAACACTGAAGCTTTCTTT.

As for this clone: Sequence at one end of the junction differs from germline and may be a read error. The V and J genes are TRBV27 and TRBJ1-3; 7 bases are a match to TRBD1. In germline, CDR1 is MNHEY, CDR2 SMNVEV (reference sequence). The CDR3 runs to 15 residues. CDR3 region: CASSLSGGSGNTIYF. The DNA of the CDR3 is TGTGCCAGCAGTCTATCAGGGGGCTCTGGAAACACCATATATTTT.

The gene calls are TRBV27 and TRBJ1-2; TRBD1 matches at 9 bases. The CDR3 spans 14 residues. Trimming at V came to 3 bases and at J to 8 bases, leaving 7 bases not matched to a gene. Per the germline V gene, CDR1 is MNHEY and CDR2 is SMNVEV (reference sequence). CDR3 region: CASSLTGGKGGYTF. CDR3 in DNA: TGTGCCAGCAGTTTGACAGGGGGGAAGGGCGGCTACACCTTC.

Here the CDR3 reads CASSPRGQGIIISMETQYF. DNA for the CDR3: TGCGCCAGCAGTCCCCGGGGACAGGGAATAATAATTAGTATGGAGACCCAGTACTTC. The rearrangement joins TRBV23-1 to TRBJ2-5; the match to TRBD1 covers 9 bases. TRBV23-1 is treated as an ORF (open reading frame) with a function not yet certain. The V and J ends lost 4 bases and 5 bases, in that order; junction bases with no gene match: 20. CDR3 length: 19 amino acids.

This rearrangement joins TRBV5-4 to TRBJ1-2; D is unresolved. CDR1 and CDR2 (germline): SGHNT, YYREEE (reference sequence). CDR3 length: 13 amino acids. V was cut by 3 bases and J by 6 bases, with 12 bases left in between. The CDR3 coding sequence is TGTGCCAGCAGCTCCCTGGGCGGGGATGGCTACACCTTC. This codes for CASSSLGGDGYTF. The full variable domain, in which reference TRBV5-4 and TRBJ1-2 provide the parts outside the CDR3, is ETGVTQSPTHLIKTRGQQVTLRCSSQSGHNTVSWYQQALGQGPQFIFQYYREEENGRGNFPPRFSGLQFPNYSSELNVNALELDDSALYLCASSSLGGDGYTFGSGTRLTVV.

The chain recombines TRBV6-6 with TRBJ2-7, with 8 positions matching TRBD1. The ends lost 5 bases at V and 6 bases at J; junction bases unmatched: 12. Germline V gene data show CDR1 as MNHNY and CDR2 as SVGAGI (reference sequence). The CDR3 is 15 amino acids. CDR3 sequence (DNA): TGTGCCAGCAGTGTTGGGCGAGACAGGGGTGGCGAGCAGTACTTC. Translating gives CASSVGRDRGGEQYF.

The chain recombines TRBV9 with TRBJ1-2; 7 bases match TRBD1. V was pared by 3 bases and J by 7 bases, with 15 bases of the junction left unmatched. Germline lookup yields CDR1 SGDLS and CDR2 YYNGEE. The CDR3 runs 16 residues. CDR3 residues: CASSAARTGATLGYTF. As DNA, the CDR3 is TGTGCCAGCAGCGCCGCCAGGACAGGCGCTACTCTTGGCTACACCTTC.

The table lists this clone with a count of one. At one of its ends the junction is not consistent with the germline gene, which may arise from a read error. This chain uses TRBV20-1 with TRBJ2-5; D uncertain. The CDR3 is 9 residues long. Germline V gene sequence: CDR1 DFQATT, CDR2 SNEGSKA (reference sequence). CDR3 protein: CSAEEAQYF. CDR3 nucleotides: TGCAGTGCTGAAGAGGCCCAGTACTTC.

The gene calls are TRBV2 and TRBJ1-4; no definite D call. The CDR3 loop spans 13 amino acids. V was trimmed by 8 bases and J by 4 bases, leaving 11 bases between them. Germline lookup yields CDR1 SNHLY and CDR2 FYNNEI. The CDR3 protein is CASVKLYNEKLFF. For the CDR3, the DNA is TGTGCCAGCGTGAAGCTGTATAATGAAAAACTGTTTTTT.

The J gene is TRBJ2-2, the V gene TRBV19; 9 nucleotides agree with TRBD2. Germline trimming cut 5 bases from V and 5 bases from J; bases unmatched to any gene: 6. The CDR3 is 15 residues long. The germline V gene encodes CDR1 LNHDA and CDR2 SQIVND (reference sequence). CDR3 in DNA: TGTGCCAGTAGTTCGTTAGCGGGGGAAACCGGGGAGCTGTTTTTT. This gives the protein CASSSLAGETGELFF.

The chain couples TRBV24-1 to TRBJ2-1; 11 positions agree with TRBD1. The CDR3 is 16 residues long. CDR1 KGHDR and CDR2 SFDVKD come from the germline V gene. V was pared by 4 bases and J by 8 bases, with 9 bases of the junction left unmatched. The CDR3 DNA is TGTGCCACCAGTGACCCCGGGACAGGGGGTGGGGATGAGCAGTTCTTC. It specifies CATSDPGTGGGDEQFF.